The next 4 T cell receptor beta chains were all read from a single sample in a study of blood T cell repertoires in COVID-19. The repertoire was sequenced with immunoSEQ multiplex PCR; TCRdb's copy has only in-frame clones and lacks some. The sample carries 150,000 to 200,000 clones, approximately 90% recorded once. Sample: peripheral blood. These receptors originate from a woman aged 30 to 39 with active or convalescent COVID-19.

The chain recombines TRBV2 with TRBJ2-7; D is perhaps TRBD2 (5 bases). CDR3 size: 14 residues. Trimming removed 7 bases at V and 2 bases at J, with 15 bases between. Germline V lookup: CDR1 SNHLY, CDR2 FYNNEI. The CDR3 region is CASTGSGLAYEQYF. CDR3 bases: TGTGCCAGCACCGGATCCGGACTGGCCTACGAGCAGTACTTC.

The chain employs TRBV7-2 and TRBJ2-3; 8 positions match TRBD2. The germline V gene has CDR1 SGHTA and CDR2 FQGNSA. The ends lost 2 bases at V and 2 bases at J; junction bases unmatched: 3. The CDR3 loop spans 15 amino acids. The CDR3 DNA follows: TGTGCCAGCAGCTTACGGCGGGGGGACACAGATACGCAGTATTTT. This codes for CASSLRRGDTDTQYF.

V usage is TRBV19 and J usage is TRBJ1-1; D is possibly TRBD1 (6 bases). Germline V lookup: CDR1 LNHDA, CDR2 SQIVND (reference sequence). This CDR3 is built from 15 residues. V gave up 7 bases and J gave up 0 bases, with 15 bases separating them. Here the CDR3 reads CASTLGQFMNTEAFF. The CDR3 DNA sequence: TGTGCCAGTACTCTCGGACAGTTCATGAACACTGAAGCTTTCTTT.

V and J are TRBV10-2 and TRBJ2-3; 11 nucleotides match TRBD2. Trimming cost V 7 bases and J 4 bases; bases outside gene matches: 1. Germline lookup yields CDR1 WSHSY and CDR2 SAAADI. The CDR3 totals 13 residues. In nucleotides, the CDR3 is TGCGCCAGCAAGACTAGCGGGGCAGATACGCAGTATTTT. The encoded protein is CASKTSGADTQYF.